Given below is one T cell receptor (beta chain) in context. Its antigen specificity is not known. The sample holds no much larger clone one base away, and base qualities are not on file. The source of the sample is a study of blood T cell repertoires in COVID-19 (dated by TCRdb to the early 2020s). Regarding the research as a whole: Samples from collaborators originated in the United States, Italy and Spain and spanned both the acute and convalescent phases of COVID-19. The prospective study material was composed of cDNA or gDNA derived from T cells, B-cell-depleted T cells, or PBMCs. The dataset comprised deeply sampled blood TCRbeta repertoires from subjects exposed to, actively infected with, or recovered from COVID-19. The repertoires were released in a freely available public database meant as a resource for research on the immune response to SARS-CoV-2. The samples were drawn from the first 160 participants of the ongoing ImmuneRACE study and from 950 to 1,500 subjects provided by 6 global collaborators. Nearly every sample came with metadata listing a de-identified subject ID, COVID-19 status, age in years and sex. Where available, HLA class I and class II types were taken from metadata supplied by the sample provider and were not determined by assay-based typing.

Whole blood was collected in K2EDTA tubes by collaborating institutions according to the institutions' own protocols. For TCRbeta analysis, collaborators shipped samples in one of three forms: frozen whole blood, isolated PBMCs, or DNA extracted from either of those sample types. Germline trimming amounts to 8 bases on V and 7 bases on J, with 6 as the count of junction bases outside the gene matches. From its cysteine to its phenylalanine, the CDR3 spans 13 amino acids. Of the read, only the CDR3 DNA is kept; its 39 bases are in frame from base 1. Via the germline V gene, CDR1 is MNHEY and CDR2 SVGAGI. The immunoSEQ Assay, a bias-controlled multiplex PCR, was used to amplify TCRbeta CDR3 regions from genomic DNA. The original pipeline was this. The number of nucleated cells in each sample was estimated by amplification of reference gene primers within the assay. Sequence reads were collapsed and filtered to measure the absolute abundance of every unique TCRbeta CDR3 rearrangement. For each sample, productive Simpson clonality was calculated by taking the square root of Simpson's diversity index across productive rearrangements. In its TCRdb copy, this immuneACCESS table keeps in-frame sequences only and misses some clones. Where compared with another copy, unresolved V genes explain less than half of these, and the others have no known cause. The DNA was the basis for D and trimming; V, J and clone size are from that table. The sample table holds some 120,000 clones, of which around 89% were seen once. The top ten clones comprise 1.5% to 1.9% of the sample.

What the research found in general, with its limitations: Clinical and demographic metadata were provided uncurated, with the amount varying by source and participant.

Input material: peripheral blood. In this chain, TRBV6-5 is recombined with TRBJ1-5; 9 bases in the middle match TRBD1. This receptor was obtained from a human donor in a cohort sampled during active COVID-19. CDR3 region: CASVLGTGQPQHF. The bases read TGTGCCAGCGTTTTGGGGACAGGGCAGCCCCAGCATTTT.